This T cell receptor (beta chain) was captured in a study of beta chain features in type 1 diabetes. Regarding the study as a whole: PCR might show a preference for shorter templates, equally across patients and controls. TCRB CDR3 length was moderately but significantly reduced in all four CD4+ subsets of Type 1 diabetes patients.

CD4+ cells of the naive, central memory, regulatory and stem cell-like memory types were sorted via CD45RO/CCR7/CD25/CD127/CD95/CD27. The whole isolated RNA underwent reverse transcription, so sequencing captured expressed TCRB transcripts. The method was immunoSEQ multiplex PCR; TCRdb's version includes in-frame clones alone and lacks a portion of them. The repertoire holds 150,000 to 170,000 clones, with about 9.4% as singletons. Regarding this clone: Its antigen is not known.

There are 15 residues in the CDR3. J gave up 6 bases and V 4 bases, and 8 bases lay outside the gene matches. The germline V gene has CDR1 LNHDA and CDR2 SQIVND (reference sequence). This clonotype originated in a man aged 30 to 39 with type 1 diabetes. This rearrangement joins TRBV19 to TRBJ2-1; 8 nucleotides agree with TRBD1. Specimen: central memory CD4+ T cells from blood. The CDR3 DNA sequence: TGTGCCAGTAGTACCCCCGGGACAGGTATCAATGAGCAGTTCTTC. This codes for CASSTPGTGINEQFF.